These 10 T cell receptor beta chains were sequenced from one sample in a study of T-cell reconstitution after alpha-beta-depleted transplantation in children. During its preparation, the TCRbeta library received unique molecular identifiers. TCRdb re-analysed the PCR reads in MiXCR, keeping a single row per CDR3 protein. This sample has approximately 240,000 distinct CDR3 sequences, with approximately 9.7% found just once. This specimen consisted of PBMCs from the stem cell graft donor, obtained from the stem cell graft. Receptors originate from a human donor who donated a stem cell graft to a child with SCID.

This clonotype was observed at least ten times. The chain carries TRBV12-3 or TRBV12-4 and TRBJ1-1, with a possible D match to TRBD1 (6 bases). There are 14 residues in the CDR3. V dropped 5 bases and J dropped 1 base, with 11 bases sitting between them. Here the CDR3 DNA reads TGTGCCAGCAGTAGACAACAGGGGAACACTGAAGCTTTCTTT. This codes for CASSRQQGNTEAFF.

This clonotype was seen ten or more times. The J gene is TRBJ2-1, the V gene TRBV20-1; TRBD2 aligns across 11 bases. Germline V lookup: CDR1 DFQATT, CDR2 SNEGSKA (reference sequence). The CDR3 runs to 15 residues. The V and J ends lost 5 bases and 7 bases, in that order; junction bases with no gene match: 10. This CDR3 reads CSAPHIAGGRNEQFF. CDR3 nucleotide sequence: TGCAGTGCTCCTCATATAGCGGGGGGGCGGAATGAGCAGTTCTTC.

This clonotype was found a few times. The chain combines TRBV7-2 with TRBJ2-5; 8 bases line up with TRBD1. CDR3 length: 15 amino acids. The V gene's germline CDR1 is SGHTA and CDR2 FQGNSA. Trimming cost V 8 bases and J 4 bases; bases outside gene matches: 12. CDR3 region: CASAREAGGRETQYF. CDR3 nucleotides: TGTGCCAGCGCCCGAGAGGCAGGGGGCCGAGAGACCCAGTACTTC.

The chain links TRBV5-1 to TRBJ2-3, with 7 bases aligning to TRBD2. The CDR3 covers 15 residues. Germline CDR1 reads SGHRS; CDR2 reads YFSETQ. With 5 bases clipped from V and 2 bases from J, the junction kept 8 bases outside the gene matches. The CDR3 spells CASRPGGLNTDTQYF. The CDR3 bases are TGCGCCAGCAGACCGGGGGGACTTAACACAGATACGCAGTATTTT.

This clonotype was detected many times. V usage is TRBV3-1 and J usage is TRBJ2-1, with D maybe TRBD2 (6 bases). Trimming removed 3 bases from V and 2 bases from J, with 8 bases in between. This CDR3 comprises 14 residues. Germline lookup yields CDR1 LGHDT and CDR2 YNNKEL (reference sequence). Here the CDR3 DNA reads TGTGCCAGCAGCCATTCGGGGGCCTACAATGAGCAGTTCTTC. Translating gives CASSHSGAYNEQFF.

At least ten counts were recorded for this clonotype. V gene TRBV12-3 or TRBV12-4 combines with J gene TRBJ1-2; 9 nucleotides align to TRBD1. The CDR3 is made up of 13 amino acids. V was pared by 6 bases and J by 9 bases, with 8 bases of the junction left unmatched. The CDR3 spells CASRRTGEESYTF. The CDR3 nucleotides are TGTGCCAGCAGGAGGACAGGGGAGGAAAGCTACACCTTC.

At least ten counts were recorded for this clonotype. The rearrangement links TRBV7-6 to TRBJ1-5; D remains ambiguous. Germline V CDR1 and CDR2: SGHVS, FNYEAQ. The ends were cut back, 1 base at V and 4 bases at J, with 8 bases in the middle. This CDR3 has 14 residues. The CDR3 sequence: CASSLDSRNQPQHF. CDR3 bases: TGTGCCAGCAGCTTAGACTCCCGGAATCAGCCCCAGCATTTT. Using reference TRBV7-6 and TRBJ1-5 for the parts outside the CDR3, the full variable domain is GAGVSQSPRYKVTKRGQDVALRCDPISGHVSLYWYRQALGQGPEFLTYFNYEAQQDKSGLPNDRFSAERPEGSISTLTIQRTEQRDSAMYRCASSLDSRNQPQHFGDGTRLSIL.

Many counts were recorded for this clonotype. In nucleotides, the CDR3 is TGCGCCAGCAGCTTGTACGGCGGGGAGCCGAACACTGAAGCTTTCTTT. Protein sequence: CASSLYGGEPNTEAFF. The genes are TRBV5-1 and TRBJ1-1; D remains unclear. Trimming pared 1 base from V and 1 base from J, leaving 14 bases between. Germline V gene data show CDR1 as SGHRS and CDR2 as YFSETQ. There are 16 residues in the CDR3.

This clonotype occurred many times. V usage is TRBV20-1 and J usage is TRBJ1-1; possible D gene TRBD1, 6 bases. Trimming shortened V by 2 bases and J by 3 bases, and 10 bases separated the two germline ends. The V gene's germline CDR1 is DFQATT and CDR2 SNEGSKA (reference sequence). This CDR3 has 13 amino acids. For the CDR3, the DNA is TGCAGTGCTAGACCCGAGGGGGACACTGAAGCTTTCTTT. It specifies CSARPEGDTEAFF.

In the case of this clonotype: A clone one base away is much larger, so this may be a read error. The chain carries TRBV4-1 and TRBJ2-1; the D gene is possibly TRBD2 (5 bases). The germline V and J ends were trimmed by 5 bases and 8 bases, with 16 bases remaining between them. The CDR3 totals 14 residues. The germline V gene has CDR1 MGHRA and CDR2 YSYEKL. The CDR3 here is CASSDFRLFHEQFF. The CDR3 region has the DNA TGCGCCAGCAGCGACTTTCGACTATTCCATGAGCAGTTCTTC.